One and the same sample provided the 14 T cell receptor beta chains below, sequenced in a study of T-cell reconstitution after alpha-beta-depleted transplantation in children. TCRbeta library preparation incorporated unique molecular identifiers. TCRdb processed the PCR reads anew with MiXCR; each CDR3 protein has one entry. This sample has 500,000 to 650,000 distinct CDR3 sequences, with roughly 10% found just once. The specimen comprised PBMCs, mostly from graft donor cells, sampled 180 days after TCRalphabeta/CD19-depleted stem cell transplant. The receptors originated from a female patient aged 2-10 years who had a stem cell transplant for aplastic anemia, so the T cells may come from the graft donor.

The chain is built from TRBV11-2 and TRBJ2-7, with 13 bases fitting TRBD2. This CDR3 is built from 18 residues. Per germline, CDR1 SGHAT and CDR2 FQNNGV. Trimming removed 4 bases from V and 8 bases from J; junction bases left unmatched: 17. CDR3 in amino acids: CASSSGLAGSLWIDQQYF. CDR3 nucleotide sequence: TGTGCCAGCAGCTCGGGACTAGCGGGGTCCTTGTGGATTGATCAGCAGTACTTC. The full variable domain, rest sourced from reference TRBV11-2 and TRBJ2-7, is EAGVAQSPRYKIIEKRQSVAFWCNPISGHATLYWYQQILGQGPKLLIQFQNNGVVDDSQLPKDRFSAERLKGVDSTLKIQPAKLEDSAVYLCASSSGLAGSLWIDQQYFGPGTRLTVT.

This sequence joins TRBV5-1 and TRBJ2-7; TRBD2 aligns across 7 bases. V was pared by 7 bases and J by 6 bases, with 13 bases of the junction left unmatched. Germline-derived CDR1 and CDR2 are SGHRS and YFSETQ. CDR3 length equals 14 residues. CDR3: CASGPRVAGVEQYF. The CDR3 DNA follows: TGCGCCAGCGGACCCCGAGTGGCGGGAGTCGAGCAGTACTTC.

In its sample, this clonotype was seen a few times. The gene calls are TRBV5-1 and TRBJ1-5, with TRBD1 matching over 7 bases. Germline values: CDR1 SGHRS, CDR2 YFSETQ. The J segment lost 0 bases and the V segment lost 4 bases, leaving 7 bases of the junction unmatched. The CDR3 spans 16 residues. The CDR3 DNA follows: TGCGCCAGCAGCCTAGACTACAGGGGTAGCAATCAGCCCCAGCATTTT. Protein product: CASSLDYRGSNQPQHF.

The chain recombines TRBV7-9 with TRBJ1-1; 7 nucleotides line up with TRBD1. With V trimmed by 5 bases and J by 0 bases, 6 bases remained unmatched. This CDR3 spans 15 amino acids. Germline lookup yields CDR1 SEHNR and CDR2 FQNEAQ (reference sequence). The CDR3: CASSGAGGLNTEAFF. In DNA, the CDR3 is TGTGCCAGCAGCGGTGCAGGGGGACTGAACACTGAAGCTTTCTTT.

This clonotype was picked up a small number of times. The rearrangement uses TRBV20-1 and TRBJ2-7; 12 bases align to TRBD2. The CDR3 is 15 residues long. Germline V gene lookup returns CDR1 DFQATT and CDR2 SNEGSKA (reference sequence). V lost 0 bases to trimming and J lost 9 bases; unmatched junction nucleotides: 9. The CDR3 DNA reads as TGCAGTGCTAGAGACCTAGCGGGAGGGCGAGATCGGCAGTACTTC. This codes for CSARDLAGGRDRQYF.

The chain is built from TRBV7-2 and TRBJ1-2; D possibly corresponds to TRBD1 (5 bases). CDR3 length: 14 amino acids. With 6 bases removed from V and 4 bases from J, the gap between germline ends came to 15 bases. Per germline, CDR1 SGHTA and CDR2 FQGNSA. The CDR3 region has the DNA TGTGCCAGCAGAACAGGTGGGCCGAGCTATGGCTACACCTTC. This translates into CASRTGGPSYGYTF.

This clonotype has only a few counts. This chain joins TRBV6-5 and TRBJ2-2, with TRBD1 identical over 9 bases. CDR3 size: 15 residues. V dropped 6 bases and J dropped 3; count of bases not matched to a gene: 5. The germline V gene has CDR1 MNHEY and CDR2 SVGAGI. Here the CDR3 reads CASSRDRGDTGELFF. Written as DNA, the CDR3 is TGTGCCAGCAGCCGCGACAGGGGGGACACCGGGGAGCTGTTTTTT.

A note on this clonotype: Relative to the germline gene, one junction end is altered; a read error may explain this. This sequence joins TRBV20-1 and TRBJ2-4; D perhaps matches TRBD2 (6 bases). The CDR3 contains 15 residues. Per germline, CDR1 DFQATT and CDR2 SNEGSKA (reference sequence). The CDR3 DNA reads TGCAGTGCTAGGCGGGGATATGATGTCAAAAACAGTCAGTACTTC. Translation: CSARRGYDVKNSQYF.

This clonotype was counted many times. This rearrangement joins TRBV29-1 to TRBJ2-3; 11 nucleotides align to TRBD2. The V segment lost 7 bases and the J segment 3 bases; nucleotides outside the gene matches: 12. Per germline, CDR1 SQVTM and CDR2 ANQGSEA. The CDR3 contains 16 residues. The CDR3 coding sequence is TGCAGCGCGATAGCGGGAGGGCCGATTCGGACAGATACGCAGTATTTT. As protein: CSAIAGGPIRTDTQYF.

The chain combines TRBV7-2 with TRBJ1-3; D is perhaps TRBD1 (5 bases). Trimming shortened V by 9 bases and J by 1 base, and 13 bases separated the two germline ends. In germline, CDR1 is SGHTA, CDR2 FQGNSA. The CDR3 length is 14 residues. DNA of the CDR3: TGTGCCAGTAGACAGTCTCTTTCTGGAAACACCATATATTTT. This sequence encodes CASRQSLSGNTIYF.

V is TRBV11-2 and J is TRBJ2-6; 7 nucleotides agree with TRBD1. V lost 5 bases to trimming and J lost 1 base; unmatched junction nucleotides: 11. Germline V gene data show CDR1 as SGHAT and CDR2 as FQNNGV. The CDR3 spans 18 residues. Here the CDR3 reads CASSEARGRGSGANVLTF. DNA for the CDR3: TGTGCCAGCAGCGAGGCTCGGGGCAGGGGGTCTGGGGCCAACGTCCTGACTTTC. Using reference TRBV11-2 and TRBJ2-6 for the parts outside the CDR3, the full variable domain is EAGVAQSPRYKIIEKRQSVAFWCNPISGHATLYWYQQILGQGPKLLIQFQNNGVVDDSQLPKDRFSAERLKGVDSTLKIQPAKLEDSAVYLCASSEARGRGSGANVLTFGAGSRLTVL.

This clonotype has a count of ten or more. The chain couples TRBV7-7 to TRBJ2-1; TRBD1 matches 9 bases. The CDR3 runs 16 residues. V lost 5 bases and J lost 4; bases outside the gene matches: 9. In germline, CDR1 is SSHAT, CDR2 FNYEAQ (reference sequence). CDR3 in DNA: TGTGCCAGCAGCCCTTACTGGGACAGGGATTACAATGAGCAGTTCTTC. This gives the protein CASSPYWDRDYNEQFF.

This sequence joins TRBV7-6 and TRBJ2-2; unclear D gene. Germline CDR1 and CDR2: SGHVS and FNYEAQ. The CDR3 is 14 residues long. V lost 0 bases to trimming and J lost 7 bases, with 9 bases between them. DNA for the CDR3: TGTGCCAGCAGCTTAGCTGGGTCGTTCGGGGAGCTGTTTTTT. Its translation: CASSLAGSFGELFF.

The sample holds a few counts of this clonotype. V is TRBV12-3 or TRBV12-4 and J is TRBJ1-1; D uncertain. Trimming took 3 bases from V and 3 from J, leaving 17 bases between them. CDR3 size: 16 residues. The CDR3 here is CASSLNREKVDTEAFF. DNA of the CDR3: TGTGCCAGCAGTTTGAATAGGGAGAAGGTGGACACTGAAGCTTTCTTT.